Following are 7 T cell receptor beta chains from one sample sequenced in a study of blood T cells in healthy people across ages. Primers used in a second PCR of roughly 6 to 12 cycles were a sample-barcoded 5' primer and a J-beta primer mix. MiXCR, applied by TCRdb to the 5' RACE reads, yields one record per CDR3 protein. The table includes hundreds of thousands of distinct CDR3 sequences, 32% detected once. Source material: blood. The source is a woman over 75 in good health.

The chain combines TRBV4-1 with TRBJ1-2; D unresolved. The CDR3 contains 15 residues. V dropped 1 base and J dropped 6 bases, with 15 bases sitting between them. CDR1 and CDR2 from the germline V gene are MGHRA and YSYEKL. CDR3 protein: CASSQGPEGGDGYTF. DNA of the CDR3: TGCGCCAGCAGCCAAGGTCCGGAGGGTGGAGATGGCTACACCTTC.

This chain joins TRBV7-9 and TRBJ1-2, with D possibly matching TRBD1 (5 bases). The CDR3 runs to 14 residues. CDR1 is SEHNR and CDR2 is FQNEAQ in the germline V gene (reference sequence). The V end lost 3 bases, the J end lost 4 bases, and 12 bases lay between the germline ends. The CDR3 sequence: CASSLRVQGYGYTF. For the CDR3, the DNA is TGTGCCAGCAGCTTGAGGGTGCAGGGCTATGGCTACACCTTC. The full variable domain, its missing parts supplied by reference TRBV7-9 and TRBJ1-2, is DTGVSQNPRHKITKRGQNVTFRCDPISEHNRLYWYRQTLGQGPEFLTYFQNEAQLEKSRLLSDRFSAERPKGSFSTLEIQRTEQGDSAMYLCASSLRVQGYGYTFGSGTRLTVV.

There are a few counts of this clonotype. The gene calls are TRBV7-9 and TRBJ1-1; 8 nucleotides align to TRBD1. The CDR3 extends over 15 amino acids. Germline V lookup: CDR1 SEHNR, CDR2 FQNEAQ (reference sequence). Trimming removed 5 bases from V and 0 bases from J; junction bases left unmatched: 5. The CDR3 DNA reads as TGTGCCAGCAGCAACCGACAGGGGCTGAACACTGAAGCTTTCTTT. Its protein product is CASSNRQGLNTEAFF.

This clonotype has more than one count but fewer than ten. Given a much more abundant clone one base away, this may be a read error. CDR3: CASNPTRGGETNEQYF. CDR3 in DNA: TGTGCCAGCAACCCAACCAGGGGCGGGGAGACAAATGAGCAGTACTTC. V usage is TRBV6-6 and J usage is TRBJ2-5; D is perhaps TRBD1 or TRBD2 (6 bases each). Trimming removed 7 bases from V and 11 bases from J, with 29 bases in between. This CDR3 contains 16 residues. Germline V gene data show CDR1 as MNHNY and CDR2 as SVGAGI (reference sequence).

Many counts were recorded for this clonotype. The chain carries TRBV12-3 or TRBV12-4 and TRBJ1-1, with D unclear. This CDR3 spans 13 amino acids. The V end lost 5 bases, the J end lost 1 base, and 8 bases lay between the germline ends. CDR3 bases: TGTGCCAGCAGTCGCACCCAGAACACTGAAGCTTTCTTT. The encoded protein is CASSRTQNTEAFF.

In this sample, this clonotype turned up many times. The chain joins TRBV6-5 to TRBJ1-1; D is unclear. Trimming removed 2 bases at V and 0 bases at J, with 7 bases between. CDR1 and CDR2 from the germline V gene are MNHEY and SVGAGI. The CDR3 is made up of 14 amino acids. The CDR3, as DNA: TGTGCCAGCAGTTACGGGCCATTGAACACTGAAGCTTTCTTT. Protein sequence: CASSYGPLNTEAFF.

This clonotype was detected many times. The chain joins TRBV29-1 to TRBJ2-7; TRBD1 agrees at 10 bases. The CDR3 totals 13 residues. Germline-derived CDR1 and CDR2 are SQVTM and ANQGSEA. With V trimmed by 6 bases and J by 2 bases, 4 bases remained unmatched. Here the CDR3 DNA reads TGCAGCGTAGGACAGGGGGAGACCTACGAGCAGTACTTC. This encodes CSVGQGETYEQYF.